This TCR beta chain was sequenced during a study of blood T cell repertoires in COVID-19. In the study overall: Spain, Italy and the United States supplied samples that represented acute and convalescent COVID-19.

Germline CDR1 SNHLY, CDR2 FYNNEI. This CDR3 region has 15 residues. V lost 4 bases, J lost 4 bases, and 16 bases lay in between. The assay was immunoSEQ multiplex PCR, and TCRdb's table has in-frame clones only and misses some. The sample holds around 50,000 clones, roughly 91% seen once. The clonotype originates from a middle-aged man with active COVID-19. The specimen sequenced was peripheral blood. The chain has TRBV2 and TRBJ1-2; D not resolved. CDR3 loop: CASSADQARSYGYTF. In DNA form, the CDR3 reads TGTGCCAGCAGTGCCGATCAGGCCAGAAGCTATGGCTACACCTTC.